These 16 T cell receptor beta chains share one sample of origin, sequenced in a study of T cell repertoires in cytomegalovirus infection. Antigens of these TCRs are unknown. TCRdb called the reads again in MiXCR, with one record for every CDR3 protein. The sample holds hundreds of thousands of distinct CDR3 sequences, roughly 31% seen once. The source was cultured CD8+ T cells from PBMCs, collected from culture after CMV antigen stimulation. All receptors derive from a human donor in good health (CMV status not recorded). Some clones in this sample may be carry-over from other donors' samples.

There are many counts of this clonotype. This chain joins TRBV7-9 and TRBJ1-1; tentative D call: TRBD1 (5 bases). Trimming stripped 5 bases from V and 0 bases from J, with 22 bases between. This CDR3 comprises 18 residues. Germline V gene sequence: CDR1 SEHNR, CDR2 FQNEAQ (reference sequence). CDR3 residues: CASSQLRTGTTLNTEAFF. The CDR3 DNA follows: TGTGCCAGCAGCCAACTTCGGACCGGGACCACCTTGAACACTGAAGCTTTCTTT.

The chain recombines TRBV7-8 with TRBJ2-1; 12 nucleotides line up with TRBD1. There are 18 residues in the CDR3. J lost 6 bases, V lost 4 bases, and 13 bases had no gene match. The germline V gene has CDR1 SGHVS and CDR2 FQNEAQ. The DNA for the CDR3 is TGTGCCAGCAGCTATCCCGGGACAGGGGGCAGATGGGGCAATGAGCAGTTCTTC. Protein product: CASSYPGTGGRWGNEQFF.

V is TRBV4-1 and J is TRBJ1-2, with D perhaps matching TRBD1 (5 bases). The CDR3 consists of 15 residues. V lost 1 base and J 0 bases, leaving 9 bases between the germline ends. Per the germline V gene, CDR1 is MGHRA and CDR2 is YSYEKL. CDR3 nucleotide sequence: TGCGCCAGCAGCCAAGCCGAGGGACCTAACTATGGCTACACCTTC. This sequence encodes CASSQAEGPNYGYTF.

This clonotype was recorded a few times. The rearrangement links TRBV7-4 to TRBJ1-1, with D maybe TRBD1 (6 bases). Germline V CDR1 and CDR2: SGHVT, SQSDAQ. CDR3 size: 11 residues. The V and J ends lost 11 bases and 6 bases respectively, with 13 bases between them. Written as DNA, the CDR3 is TGTGCCTCAGGGGTCTTGGCTGAAGCTTTCTTT. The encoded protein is CASGVLAEAFF.

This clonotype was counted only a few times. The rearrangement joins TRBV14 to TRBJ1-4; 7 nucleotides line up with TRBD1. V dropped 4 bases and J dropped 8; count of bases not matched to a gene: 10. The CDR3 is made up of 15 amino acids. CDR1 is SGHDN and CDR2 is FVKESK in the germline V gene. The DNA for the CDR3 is TGTGCCAGCAGCCTCCGACAGGGTAGTGAAGAAAAACTGTTTTTT. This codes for CASSLRQGSEEKLFF.

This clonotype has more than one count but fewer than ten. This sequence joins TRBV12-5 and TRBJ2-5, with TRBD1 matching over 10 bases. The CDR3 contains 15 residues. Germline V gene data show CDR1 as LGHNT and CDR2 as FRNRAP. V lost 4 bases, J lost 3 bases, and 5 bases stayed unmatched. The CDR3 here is CASGSLGQGKETQYF. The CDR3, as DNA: TGTGCTAGTGGTTCCCTGGGACAGGGGAAAGAGACCCAGTACTTC. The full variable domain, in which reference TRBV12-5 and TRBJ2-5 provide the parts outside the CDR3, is DARVTQTPRHKVTEMGQEVTMRCQPILGHNTVFWYRQTMMQGLELLAYFRNRAPLDDSGMPKDRFSAEMPDATLATLKIQPSEPRDSAVYFCASGSLGQGKETQYFGPGTRLLVL.

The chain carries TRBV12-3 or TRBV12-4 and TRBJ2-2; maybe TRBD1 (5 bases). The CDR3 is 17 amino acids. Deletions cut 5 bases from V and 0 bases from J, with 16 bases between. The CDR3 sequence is CASSLDLQGSNTGELFF. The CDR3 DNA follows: TGTGCCAGCAGTCTTGACCTCCAGGGATCGAACACCGGGGAGCTGTTTTTT.

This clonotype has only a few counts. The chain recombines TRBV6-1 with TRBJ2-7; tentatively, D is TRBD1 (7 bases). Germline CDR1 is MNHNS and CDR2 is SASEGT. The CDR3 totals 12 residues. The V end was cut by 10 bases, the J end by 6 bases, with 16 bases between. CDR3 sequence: CAISYRGGEQYV. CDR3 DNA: TGTGCCATAAGTTACAGGGGAGGCGAGCAGTACGTC.

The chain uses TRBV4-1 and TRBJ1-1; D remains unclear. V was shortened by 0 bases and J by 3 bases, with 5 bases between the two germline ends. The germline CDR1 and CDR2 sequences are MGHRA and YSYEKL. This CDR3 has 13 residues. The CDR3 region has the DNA TGCGCCAGCAGCCAAGATCAGGACACTGAAGCTTTCTTT. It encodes CASSQDQDTEAFF.

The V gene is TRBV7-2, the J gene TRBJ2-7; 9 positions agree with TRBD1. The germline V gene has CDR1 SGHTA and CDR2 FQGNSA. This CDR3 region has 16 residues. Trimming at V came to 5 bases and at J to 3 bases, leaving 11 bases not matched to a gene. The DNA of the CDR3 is TGTGCCAGCAGCCACGGGATGGGGACAGGGCTCTACGAGCAGTACTTC. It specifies CASSHGMGTGLYEQYF.

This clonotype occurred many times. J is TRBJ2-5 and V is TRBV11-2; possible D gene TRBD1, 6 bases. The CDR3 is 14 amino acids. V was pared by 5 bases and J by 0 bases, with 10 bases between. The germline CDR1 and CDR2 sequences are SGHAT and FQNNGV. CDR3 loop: CASSATGNQETQYF. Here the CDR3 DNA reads TGTGCCAGCAGCGCAACAGGGAACCAAGAGACCCAGTACTTC.

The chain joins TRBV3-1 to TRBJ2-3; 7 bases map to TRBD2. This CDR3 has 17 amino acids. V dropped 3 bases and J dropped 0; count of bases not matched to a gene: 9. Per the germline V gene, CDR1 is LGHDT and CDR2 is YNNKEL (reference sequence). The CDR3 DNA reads TGTGCCAGCAGCCAGGAGGCTAGCGGAGTTAGCACAGATACGCAGTATTTT. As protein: CASSQEASGVSTDTQYF.

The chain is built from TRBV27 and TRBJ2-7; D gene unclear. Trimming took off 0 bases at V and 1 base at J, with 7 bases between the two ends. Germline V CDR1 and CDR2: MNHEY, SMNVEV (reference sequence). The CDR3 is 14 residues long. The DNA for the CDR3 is TGTGCCAGCAGTTTATCGTCCACTTCCTACGAGCAGTACGTC. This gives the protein CASSLSSTSYEQYV.

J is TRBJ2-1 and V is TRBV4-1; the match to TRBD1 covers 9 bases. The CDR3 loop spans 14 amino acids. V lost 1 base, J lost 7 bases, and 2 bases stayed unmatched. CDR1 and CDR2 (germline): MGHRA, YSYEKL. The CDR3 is CASSQGTGENEQFF. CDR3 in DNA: TGCGCCAGCAGCCAAGGGACAGGGGAGAATGAGCAGTTCTTC.

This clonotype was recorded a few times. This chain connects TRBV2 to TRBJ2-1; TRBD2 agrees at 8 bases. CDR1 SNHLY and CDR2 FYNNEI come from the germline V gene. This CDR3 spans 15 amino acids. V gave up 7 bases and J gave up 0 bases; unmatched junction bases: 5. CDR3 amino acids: CASIPSGGSYNEQFF. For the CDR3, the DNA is TGTGCCAGCATACCCAGCGGGGGCTCCTACAATGAGCAGTTCTTC.

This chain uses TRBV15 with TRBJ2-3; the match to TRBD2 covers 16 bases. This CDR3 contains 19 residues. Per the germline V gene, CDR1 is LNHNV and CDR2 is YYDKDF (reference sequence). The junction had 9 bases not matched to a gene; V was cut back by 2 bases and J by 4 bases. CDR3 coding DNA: TGTGCCACCAGCAGAACCACCGGGACTAGCGGGGGGGCACCAGATACGCAGTATTTT. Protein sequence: CATSRTTGTSGGAPDTQYF.